Listed below are T cell receptor beta chains from one sample, sequenced in a study of cytomegalovirus exposure and HLA in healthy donors. The data were produced by immunoSEQ multiplex PCR, yet TCRdb's version contains in-frame clones alone and is incomplete. This sample carries 150,000 to 200,000 clones, approximately 85% of them seen once, and the ten largest clones take 1.4% to 1.5%. The specimen sequenced was PBMCs. The receptors derive from a woman aged 18-29 years in good health and CMV-seronegative. Each CDR3 is given with its conserved first and last residue. Fields, in order: clone size, J gene, V gene, D gene, CDR3 length, CDR3 DNA, CDR3 protein. The D gene is left open where the match is weak. Some rows have no size entry. The others give once, few or many, or a class for an expanded clone.

- TRBJ1-4 TRBV5-4 TRBD1 18 TGTGCCAGCAGCTTGGGGACAGGGAGCACCCGCCGGGGTGAAAAACTGTTTTTT CASSLGTGSTRRGEKLFF
- TRBJ2-5 TRBV7-6 TRBD2 14 TGTGCCAGCAGCCAAGGACTAGCCTCCGAGACCCAGTACTTC CASSQGLASETQYF
- TRBJ1-5 TRBV27 - 17 TGTGCCAGCAGTTTACTTGCCAGCGTAAATAGCAATCAGCCCCAGCATTTT CASSLLASVNSNQPQHF
- TRBJ2-5 TRBV5-6 - 14 TGTGCCAGCAGCTTGATTACGGGGAGGGAGACCCAGTACTTC CASSLITGRETQYF
- TRBJ2-5 TRBV7-2 - 15 TGTGCCAGCAGCTCCCATCCGGGGGATTTGGAGACCCAGTACTTC CASSSHPGDLETQYF
- TRBJ2-2 TRBV7-6 - 15 TGTGCCAGCAGCTTAAGCAGGGGTCCCACCGGGGAGCTGTTTTTT CASSLSRGPTGELFF
once TRBJ1-5 TRBV9 TRBD1 16 TGTGCCAGCAGCGTAGATGCGACAGGGGTCAATCAGCCCCAGCATTTT CASSVDATGVNQPQHF
- TRBJ2-1 TRBV11-3 TRBD1 13 TGTGCCAGCAGCTTAGGAGAGGGGGCTGAGCAGTTCTTC CASSLGEGAEQFF
once TRBJ2-1 TRBV7-2 - 15 TGTGCCAGCAGCCACGACAGGGGAGGGTACAATGAGCAGTTCTTC CASSHDRGGYNEQFF
- TRBJ2-7 TRBV4-1 - 16 TGCGCCAGCAGCCAAGGATCATTTAGGGGTACCTACGAGCAGTACTTC CASSQGSFRGTYEQYF
few TRBJ2-7 TRBV11-1 TRBD1 16 TGTGCCAGCAGCCAATCCGGGACAGGGGGCAGGGGCGAGCAGTACTTC CASSQSGTGGRGEQYF
few TRBJ2-2 TRBV20-1 - 11 TGCAGTGCTACACAGGGTGGGGAGCTGTTTTTT CSATQGGELFF
- TRBJ2-3 TRBV27 TRBD2 14 TGTGCCAGCAGATTAGCGGGGCTCACAGATACGCAGTATTTT CASRLAGLTDTQYF
- TRBJ2-7 TRBV6-1 TRBD1 15 TGTGCCAGCAGCGACCCAGGACAGGGTCTGGACGAGCAGTACTTC CASSDPGQGLDEQYF
- TRBJ1-5 TRBV19 - 15 TGTGCCAGTAGTATCGGGGGGGAACCCAATCAGCCCCAGCATTTT CASSIGGEPNQPQHF
once TRBJ1-6 TRBV19 TRBD1 15 TGTGCCAGTAGTATCGATGGACAGGGTAATTCACCCCTCCACTTT CASSIDGQGNSPLHF
- TRBJ1-1 TRBV6-1 - 13 TGTGCCAGCAGTGAAAGGACAGTTCCTGAAGCTTTCTTT CASSERTVPEAFF
- TRBJ2-5 TRBV2 TRBD2 12 TGTGCCAGCGAGCGGGGGCAAGAGACCCAGTACTTC CASERGQETQYF
- TRBJ2-7 TRBV28 - 14 TGTGCCAGCAGTTTCGGTGCCTTCTCCTACGAGCAGTACTTC CASSFGAFSYEQYF
- TRBJ1-3 TRBV5-6 TRBD1 15 TGTGCCAGCAGCCCGGACAGGGGGGCCTTGGGCACCATATATTTT CASSPDRGALGTIYF
- TRBJ1-2 TRBV30 - 13 TGTGCCTGGCGACACGGCCTATACGGTGGCTACACCTTC CAWRHGLYGGYTF
- TRBJ2-3 TRBV2 - 12 TGTGCCAGCAGTGACGGACAAGATACGCAGTATTTT CASSDGQDTQYF
- TRBJ2-1 TRBV6-5 - 16 TGTGCCAGCAGTTACGAAGCCCGCGTGTTCTACAATGAGCAGTTCTTC CASSYEARVFYNEQFF
- TRBJ1-4 TRBV5-1 TRBD1 15 TGCGCCAGCAGCTTGGGTGCGAACAGGGGAGAAAAACTGTTTTTT CASSLGANRGEKLFF
- TRBJ2-7 TRBV19 - 15 TGTGCCAGTAGTGGGGGGGCAGGAGTTGGGTACGAGCAGTACTTC CASSGGAGVGYEQYF
- TRBJ1-2 TRBV5-5 - 14 TGTGCCAGCAGCTTGAGGAGGGATAGCTATGGCTACACCTTC CASSLRRDSYGYTF
- TRBJ2-7 TRBV5-8 - 15 TGTGCCAGCAGCTTGGGACAGCCTGGGGAACACGAGCAGTACTTC CASSLGQPGEHEQYF
- TRBJ1-2 TRBV2 - 14 TGTGCCAGCACCGAGCAGGGAGGGGACTATGGCTACACCTTC CASTEQGGDYGYTF
- TRBJ2-2 TRBV7-9 - 16 TGTGCCAGCAGCCAAAACTCCAGGGGGAACACCGGGGAGCTGTTTTTT CASSQNSRGNTGELFF
- TRBJ1-2 TRBV6-1 - 13 TGTGCCAGCAGTGAAGAAGAGTACTATGGCTACACCTTC CASSEEEYYGYTF
- TRBJ2-2 TRBV29-1 TRBD2 15 TGCAGCGTTGACGGGACTAGCGGGAACACCGGGGAGCTGTTTTTT CSVDGTSGNTGELFF
- TRBJ2-1 TRBV2 TRBD2 13 TGTGCCAGCAAAGCGGGAGTTTACAATGAGCAGTTCTTC CASKAGVYNEQFF
- TRBJ1-4 TRBV5-6 - 15 TGTGCCAGCAGCTCGACAGCCCGACCTCATGAAAAACTGTTTTTT CASSSTARPHEKLFF
- TRBJ2-2 TRBV5-1 - 16 TGCGCCAGCAGCTTGTACGCGGGGGCCAACACCGGGGAGCTGTTTTTT CASSLYAGANTGELFF
- TRBJ1-1 TRBV5-5 - 14 TGTGCCAGCAGCCCGGCGATAGCGAACACTGAAGCTTTCTTT CASSPAIANTEAFF
- TRBJ2-1 TRBV11-2 TRBD2 15 TGTGCCAGCAGCTTAAGGACTAGCCCGAACAATGAGCAGTTCTTC CASSLRTSPNNEQFF
- TRBJ1-5 TRBV6-5 - 15 TGTGCCAGCAGACCCCAGGGGAATAGCAATCAGCCCCAGCATTTT CASRPQGNSNQPQHF
- TRBJ1-6 TRBV5-4 - 15 TGTGCCAGCAGCCAACCAACAGGCCTAAATTCACCCCTCCACTTT CASSQPTGLNSPLHF
once TRBJ2-7 TRBV6-1 - 12 TGTGCCAGCAGTGGGTGGCAGTACGAGCAGTACTTC CASSGWQYEQYF
- TRBJ2-7 TRBV19 - 15 TGTGCCAGTAGTTTAGGACAATCCTCCTCCTACGAGCAGTACTTC CASSLGQSSSYEQYF
- TRBJ1-5 TRBV11-2 TRBD1 13 TGTGCCAGCAGTCTACAGGGGGCTCAGCCCCAGCATTTT CASSLQGAQPQHF
- TRBJ1-3 TRBV5-6 - 13 TGTGCCAGCAGTCGGGGGGATGGAAACACCATATATTTT CASSRGDGNTIYF
- TRBJ2-7 TRBV4-1 - 14 TGCGCCAGCAGCCAAGGCCCAGGGCACCACGAGCAGTACTTC CASSQGPGHHEQYF
once TRBJ1-4 TRBV4-1 - 15 TGCGCCAGCAGCCTTGGACAGCCAACTAATGAAAAACTGTTTTTT CASSLGQPTNEKLFF
- TRBJ2-7 TRBV15 TRBD2 15 TGTGCCACCAGCAGAGAACAACTAGCGGGAAACGAGCAGTACTTC CATSREQLAGNEQYF
- TRBJ1-1 TRBV7-2 - 12 TGTGCCAGCAGCTTAGAGGCAGGTGAAGCTTTCTTT CASSLEAGEAFF
- TRBJ1-6 TRBV5-1 - 15 TGCGCCAGCAGCGGAGCGGGTCCGGGGAATTCACCCCTCCACTTT CASSGAGPGNSPLHF
- TRBJ2-2 TRBV27 TRBD1 14 TGTGCCAGCATGAACAGGGGCTACACCGGGGAGCTGTTTTTT CASMNRGYTGELFF